A single sample gave rise to the 27 T cell receptor beta chains below, sequenced in a study of T cells in Graves' hyperthyroidism and ophthalmopathy (dated by TCRdb to about 2019). Receptor amplification or capture employed multiplex PCR. This sample was sequenced with an Illumina HiSeq 2000. The TCR beta CDR3 regions were amplified from RNA transcripts. For the first round of RT-PCR on the TCR CDR3, the HTBI primer set was used together with the Qiagen OneStep RT-PCR kit. Clones were called with MiXCR by TCRdb after fastp trimmed the public reads at Q25, and only in-frame beta chains were retained. Rows are combined by CDR3 protein, so each entry shows the most common genes and DNA. For this sample the table gives 610,000 or so distinct CDR3 sequences, of which under 60% were detected only once. The ten most abundant clones make up around 8% of the sample. Sequenced material: peripheral blood or thyroid tissue (not recorded which). The receptors come from a woman younger than 30 with Graves' hyperthyroidism.

V is TRBV7-3 and J is TRBJ1-5; no clear D. The CDR3 length is 11 residues. Trimming took 5 bases from V and 12 from J, leaving 11 bases between them. CDR1 is SGHTA and CDR2 is FQGTGA in the germline V gene. CDR3 sequence reads: CASSPRVDQHF. CDR3 DNA sequence: TGTGCCAGCAGCCCTAGGGTGGACCAGCATTTT.

The chain has TRBV7-3 and TRBJ1-5; D not certain. Germline V gives CDR1 SGHTA, CDR2 FQGTGA. V lost 9 bases, J lost 11 bases, and 20 bases lay in between. There are 13 residues in the CDR3. In DNA form, the CDR3 reads TGTGCCAGTAGCGGGTCCATTGGGTCGACCCAGCATTTT. Translation gives CASSGSIGSTQHF.

A few counts support this clonotype. This chain connects TRBV29-1 to TRBJ2-2; 11 nucleotides agree with TRBD2. V trimming: 8 bases; J trimming: 7 bases; junction bases outside the gene matches: 6. This CDR3 is built from 13 residues. Germline CDR1 and CDR2: SQVTM and ANQGSEA. The DNA of the CDR3 is TGCAGCTTATTAGGGACTAGCGGCGGGGAGCTGTTTTTT. Amino acids: CSLLGTSGGELFF.

This clonotype was seen at least ten times. In DNA, the CDR3 is TGTGCCAGCAGTGGATACAAGACAGGGCTCTATGGCTACACCTTC. Encoded protein: CASSGYKTGLYGYTF. The J gene is TRBJ1-2, the V gene TRBV25-1, with 7 positions matching TRBD1. V lost 4 bases to trimming and J lost 4 bases; unmatched junction nucleotides: 9. The CDR3 is 15 residues long. Germline-derived CDR1 and CDR2 are MGHDK and SYGVNS.

The chain combines TRBV27 with TRBJ2-7; TRBD2 agrees at 10 bases. The CDR3 length is 15 residues. Germline V gene lookup returns CDR1 MNHEY and CDR2 SMNVEV (reference sequence). After removal of 4 bases from V and 2 bases from J, the junction contained 5 bases not matched to a gene. CDR3 amino acids: CASSYLAGDAYEQYF. CDR3 DNA sequence: TGTGCCAGCAGTTACCTAGCGGGAGACGCCTACGAGCAGTACTTC.

The rearrangement uses TRBV20-1 and TRBJ2-5; D may be TRBD2 (7 bases). Germline V gene data show CDR1 as DFQATT and CDR2 as SNEGSKA (reference sequence). The CDR3 spans 14 residues. V dropped 0 bases and J dropped 5 bases, with 13 bases sitting between them. The CDR3 region is CSARDLQGGETQYF. CDR3 in DNA: TGCAGTGCTAGAGATTTACAGGGAGGGGAGACCCAGTACTTC.

Ten or more counts support this clonotype. This sequence joins TRBV19 and TRBJ2-6, with a tentative D call TRBD1 (5 bases). The V gene lost 6 bases and the J gene lost 4 bases, with 22 bases spanning the gap. Per germline, CDR1 LNHDA and CDR2 SQIVND (reference sequence). This CDR3 region has 18 residues. The CDR3, as DNA: TGTGCCAGTAGCTATAGGGGTCGTTTTACGGAGGGGGCCAACGTCCTGACTTTC. Protein product: CASSYRGRFTEGANVLTF. Full variable domain (missing parts from reference TRBV19 and TRBJ2-6): DGGITQSPKYLFRKEGQNVTLSCEQNLNHDAMYWYRQDPGQGLRLIYYSQIVNDFQKGDIAEGYSVSREKKESFPLTVTSAQKNPTAFYLCASSYRGRFTEGANVLTFGAGSRLTVL.

This sequence joins TRBV7-6 and TRBJ1-4, with D maybe TRBD1 (6 bases). The CDR3 extends over 15 amino acids. Germline V lookup: CDR1 SGHVS, CDR2 FNYEAQ. V lost 3 bases to trimming and J lost 6 bases, with 14 bases between them. CDR3 DNA sequence: TGTGCCAGCAGCTTCCGCAGGGGAGGGTATGAAAAACTGTTTTTT. Translation gives CASSFRRGGYEKLFF.

This chain joins TRBV20-1 and TRBJ2-1, with 9 bases matching TRBD1. The length of the CDR3 is 15 residues. J was trimmed by 5 bases and V by 3 bases; bases with no gene match: 8. Germline CDR1 is DFQATT and CDR2 is SNEGSKA (reference sequence). Here the CDR3 reads CSASGQGLGDNEQFF. Written as DNA, the CDR3 is TGCAGTGCTAGCGGACAGGGGTTGGGGGACAATGAGCAGTTCTTC.

In this sample, this clonotype turned up many times. The J gene is TRBJ1-2, the V gene TRBV7-2; 8 nucleotides match TRBD1. J was trimmed by 9 bases and V by 0 bases; bases with no gene match: 3. Germline CDR1 and CDR2: SGHTA and FQGNSA. The CDR3 totals 13 residues. The CDR3 DNA reads TGTGCCAGCAGCTTAGCGGGACAGGTCCGCTACACCTTC. This codes for CASSLAGQVRYTF. Based on the CDR3 plus reference TRBV7-2 and TRBJ1-2, the full variable domain is GAGVSQSPSNKVTEKGKDVELRCDPISGHTALYWYRQSLGQGLEFLIYFQGNSAPDKSGLPSDRFSAERTGGSVSTLTIQRTQQEDSAVYLCASSLAGQVRYTFGSGTRLTVV.

The V call is TRBV24-1, the J call TRBJ1-5, with 9 bases aligning to TRBD1. Per germline, CDR1 KGHDR and CDR2 SFDVKD. Trimming at V came to 9 bases and at J to 6 bases, leaving 5 bases not matched to a gene. CDR3 length: 13 residues. Written as DNA, the CDR3 is TGTGCCACCGGGACAGGGCGGACTCAGCCCCAGCATTTT. Protein product: CATGTGRTQPQHF.

The count of this clonotype is one. This chain joins TRBV29-1 and TRBJ2-7, with 9 bases that match TRBD2. This CDR3 region has 13 residues. Germline V gene data show CDR1 as SQVTM and CDR2 as ANQGSEA. Trimming took 4 bases from V and 2 from J; bases not matched to a gene: 3. The CDR3 DNA follows: TGCAGCGTTGCGGGCGGGAGGGCCTACGAGCAGTACTTC. It is translated as CSVAGGRAYEQYF.

The V and J genes are TRBV10-3 and TRBJ2-7, with 9 bases identical to TRBD1. The CDR3 has 15 residues. Losses at the gene ends were 3 bases for V and 6 bases for J; bases not matched to a gene: 9. The germline CDR1 and CDR2 sequences are ENHRY and SYGVKD. CDR3 DNA: TGTGCCATCAGTGACCGGGACAGGGAATATTGCGAGCAGTACTTC. Translation: CAISDRDREYCEQYF.

At least ten counts were recorded for this clonotype. The V and J genes are TRBV7-3 and TRBJ2-7; 12 bases agree with TRBD2. This CDR3 has 16 amino acids. Germline V gene data show CDR1 as SGHTA and CDR2 as FQGTGA. V dropped 5 bases and J dropped 5; count of bases not matched to a gene: 10. The CDR3 DNA reads TGTGCCAGCAGCCAGACTAGCGGGAGTGCGGTCCACGAGCAGTACTTC. It yields the protein CASSQTSGSAVHEQYF.

The V call is TRBV13, the J call TRBJ1-2, with a weak D call TRBD1 (6 bases). CDR3 length: 13 residues. Germline CDR1 and CDR2: PRHDT and FYEKMQ (reference sequence). V lost 7 bases to trimming and J lost 5 bases, with 14 bases between them. The chain's CDR3 is CASTVGGDYGYTF. CDR3 coding DNA: TGTGCCAGCACCGTAGGGGGGGATTATGGCTACACCTTC.

To note about this clonotype: A much larger clone differs by one base, so this may be a read error. The chain couples TRBV14 to TRBJ2-7; weak D call: TRBD1 (5 bases). The ends were cut back, 0 bases at V and 5 bases at J, with 5 bases in the middle. The CDR3 consists of 12 residues. Per the germline V gene, CDR1 is SGHDN and CDR2 is FVKESK. CDR3: CASSQEGDEQYF. The CDR3 DNA is TGTGCCAGCAGCCAAGAAGGGGACGAGCAGTACTTC.

The genes are TRBV7-2 and TRBJ1-6; D unclear. Germline CDR1 is SGHTA and CDR2 is FQGNSA. The CDR3 runs to 15 residues. With 1 base removed from V and 13 bases from J, the gap between germline ends came to 17 bases. CDR3 bases: TGTGCCAGCAGCTTAGGCCGGAATAGCAATCAGCCCCTCCACTTT. Translation gives CASSLGRNSNQPLHF.

The chain uses TRBV9 and TRBJ1-1; possible D gene TRBD1, 6 bases. The CDR3 contains 18 residues. V shed 7 bases and J shed 4 bases, with 29 bases lying between them. The germline gives CDR1 SGDLS, CDR2 YYNGEE. This CDR3 reads CASSPRLGRGIGRTEAFF. Here the CDR3 DNA reads TGTGCCAGCTCACCACGGTTGGGCAGGGGTATTGGTCGCACTGAAGCTTTCTTT. The full variable domain, its missing parts supplied by reference TRBV9 and TRBJ1-1, is DSGVTQTPKHLITATGQRVTLRCSPRSGDLSVYWYQQSLDQGLQFLIQYYNGEERAKGNILERFSAQQFPDLHSELNLSSLELGDSALYFCASSPRLGRGIGRTEAFFGQGTRLTVV.

This clonotype showed up many times. The CDR3 spells CSARDLGLSYEQYF. CDR3 nucleotide sequence: TGCAGTGCTAGAGACCTAGGACTCTCCTACGAGCAGTACTTC. The chain links TRBV20-1 to TRBJ2-7, with D maybe TRBD2 (5 bases). This CDR3 is 14 amino acids long. Per the germline V gene, CDR1 is DFQATT and CDR2 is SNEGSKA (reference sequence). V was cut by 0 bases and J by 0 bases, with 9 bases left in between.

The chain employs TRBV20-1 and TRBJ2-7; D might be TRBD1 (5 bases). This CDR3 has 13 amino acids. The germline gives CDR1 DFQATT, CDR2 SNEGSKA (reference sequence). V lost 8 bases to trimming and J lost 9 bases, with 23 bases between them. This CDR3 reads CSPKDQGKGVQYF. Here the CDR3 DNA reads TGCAGTCCTAAAGATCAAGGGAAAGGGGTGCAGTACTTC.

V usage is TRBV20-1 and J usage is TRBJ2-1; TRBD2 matches at 14 bases. The CDR3 has 14 amino acids. V dropped 7 bases and J dropped 8; count of bases not matched to a gene: 7. Looked up from germline, CDR1 is DFQATT and CDR2 is SNEGSKA (reference sequence). The CDR3 sequence: CSVTGTSGSHEQFF. The CDR3, as DNA: TGCAGTGTAACCGGGACTAGCGGGAGTCATGAGCAGTTCTTC.

In this sample, this clonotype turned up a few times. The rearrangement links TRBV12-3 or TRBV12-4 to TRBJ2-3; 7 bases align to TRBD2. V trimming: 4 bases; J trimming: 5 bases; junction bases outside the gene matches: 12. This CDR3 has 16 amino acids. CDR3 in amino acids: CASSSTSSGTVDTQYF. CDR3 DNA: TGTGCCAGCAGTTCCACCTCGAGCGGGACCGTAGATACGCAGTATTTT.

The V call is TRBV7-2, the J call TRBJ2-5; 9 nucleotides line up with TRBD2. V gave up 3 bases and J gave up 5 bases; unmatched junction bases: 7. Germline V gene data show CDR1 as SGHTA and CDR2 as FQGNSA. This CDR3 is 15 amino acids long. The CDR3 DNA sequence: TGTGCCAGCAGCTTTCTGGGAGGACTAGCGGAGACCCAGTACTTC. Translation: CASSFLGGLAETQYF.

As concerns this clonotype: The CDR3 does not end in the conserved phenylalanine or tryptophan, so this is likely a read error. No DNA is shown, since the ends of the CDR3 on it are uncertain; the CDR3 is the one TCRdb lists. V gene TRBV24-1 combines with J gene TRBJ2-5; TRBD1, the D gene given by the table, was not confirmed from the DNA. Germline CDR1 and CDR2: KGHDR and SFDVKD. The CDR3 length equals 9 residues, ends included. The CDR3 reads CATEDKPNT.

The rearrangement joins TRBV24-1 to TRBJ2-7, with 15 bases matching TRBD2. V was pared by 9 bases and J by 7 bases, with 3 bases of the junction left unmatched. Germline-derived CDR1 and CDR2 are KGHDR and SFDVKD. This CDR3 is 13 amino acids long. Here the CDR3 DNA reads TGTGCCACCGGACTAGCGGGAGGGAGTGAGCAGTACTTC. Translated: CATGLAGGSEQYF.

For the CDR3, the DNA is TGTGCCAGCAGTTTTGAGTGGTCCGGGGAGCTGTTTTTT. This sequence encodes CASSFEWSGELFF. The V gene is TRBV28, the J gene TRBJ2-2, with no clear D. Trimming left V 3 bases short and J 6 bases short, with 8 bases between. This CDR3 spans 13 amino acids. Looked up from germline, CDR1 is MDHEN and CDR2 is SYDVKM.

The chain joins TRBV20-1 to TRBJ1-5; D remains ambiguous. This CDR3 contains 14 residues. Per germline, CDR1 DFQATT and CDR2 SNEGSKA (reference sequence). V shed 4 bases and J shed 5 bases, with 15 bases lying between them. This CDR3 is CSAKTTEAHQPQHF. CDR3 bases: TGCAGTGCTAAGACTACAGAAGCTCATCAGCCCCAGCATTTT.